This T cell receptor (beta chain) is from a study of early T cells in non-severe SARS-CoV-2 infection. Study information: It was bulk RNA from unsorted whole blood that was sequenced, and the chains were unpaired.

The CDR3 length is 11 residues. V lost 6 bases, J lost 5 bases, and 7 bases lay in between. CDR1 and CDR2 from the germline V gene are LNHDA and SQIVND (reference sequence). Individual cDNA molecules were tagged with unique molecular identifiers. MiXCR, run by TCRdb on the 5' RACE reads, gives a single entry per CDR3 protein. The table has approximately 49,000 distinct CDR3 sequences, about 12% seen once; the top ten hold more than 9%. Study outcomes and limitations: Sequences matched to VDJdb favored anti-spike CD8 responses, while private and CD4 specificities were missed.

This clonotype was observed a few times. What it binds is not known. The sequence derives from an adult who was a healthcare worker with PCR-confirmed SARS-CoV-2 infection or an uninfected control (not recorded which). Sequenced: whole blood. The rearrangement joins TRBV19 to TRBJ1-1; D uncertain. CDR3 coding DNA: TGTGCCAGTAGGCTCCGGACTGAAGCTTTCTTT. This translates into CASRLRTEAFF.